Listed below are T cell receptor beta chains from one sample, sequenced in a study of blood T cell repertoires in COVID-19. Profiled with immunoSEQ multiplex PCR; TCRdb holds only in-frame clones, not every one. The repertoire includes about 210,000 clones, roughly 84% of them detected once, and under 4% sits in the top ten. The sample comprised PBMCs or T cells enriched from blood (not recorded which). The receptors originated from a woman in her twenties or thirties who had been exposed to COVID-19. CDR3s include the opening cysteine and the closing phenylalanine or tryptophan.

cdr3_aa | j_call | v_call
CATRTGDSGNTIYF | TRBJ1-3 | TRBV15
CASAIWTGSGTEAFF | TRBJ1-1 | TRBV5-1
CASSFGGAGQPQHF | TRBJ1-5 | TRBV5-1
CASSFRTDRKNLFF | TRBJ1-4 | TRBV5-8
CASSPGGQGAYQPQHF | TRBJ1-5 | TRBV7-2
CASSVDHITGNGYTF | TRBJ1-2 | TRBV11-2
CASSLEANYGYTF | TRBJ1-2 | TRBV5-1
CASSSSGGADEQFF | TRBJ2-1 | TRBV6-4
CASSLVGQGPMNTEAFF | TRBJ1-1 | TRBV5-1
CASSVGEGGGGSYEQYF | TRBJ2-7 | TRBV9
CASSAKGQGSGYTF | TRBJ1-2 | TRBV5-1
CASSIQLAGTEQFF | TRBJ2-1 | TRBV19
CASSAIAGGGQETQYF | TRBJ2-5 | TRBV6-1
CASSYDSPNEKLFF | TRBJ1-4 | TRBV5-5
CASSLGGTDEAFF | TRBJ1-1 | TRBV5-6
CASSPRTGANLRYGYTF | TRBJ1-2 | TRBV3-1/TRBV3-2
CASSDGRNSPLHF | TRBJ1-6 | TRBV6-4
CAIGQGKNTEAFF | TRBJ1-1 | TRBV10-3
CASSLPGTGAGEQYF | TRBJ2-7 | TRBV18
CASSLAGSYEQYF | TRBJ2-7 | TRBV27
CASSLHVRQGAEKLFF | TRBJ1-4 | TRBV7-2
CASSLGSSYEQYF | TRBJ2-7 | TRBV11-2
CASSYSSGGSYEQYF | TRBJ2-7 | TRBV7-2
CASSPRTGRQETQYF | TRBJ2-5 | TRBV7-2
CASSLAASGEQETQYF | TRBJ2-5 | TRBV27
CASSLEGGNQPQHF | TRBJ1-5 | TRBV7-9